Listed below are T cell receptor beta chains from one sample, sequenced in a study of blood T cell repertoires in COVID-19. Sequenced by immunoSEQ multiplex PCR; TCRdb stores in-frame clones only, minus some. The sample holds roughly 150,000 clones, roughly four fifths seen once. Source material: peripheral blood. These receptors were collected from a human donor in a cohort sampled during active COVID-19. CDR3s include the opening cysteine and the closing phenylalanine or tryptophan. Some rows have no size entry. The others give once, few or many, or a class for an expanded clone.

v_gene	abundance	j_gene	len	CDR3aa
TRBV11-2	few	TRBJ2-1	14	CASSFGGGWMEQFF
TRBV7-8	NA	TRBJ1-4	15	CASSLEAEGDEKLFF
TRBV7-2	NA	TRBJ2-7	13	CASSHGQGYEQYF
TRBV7-2	NA	TRBJ1-1	13	CASSPQGRTEAFF
TRBV6-2/TRBV6-3	NA	TRBJ2-7	15	CASSYGGGRSYEQYF
TRBV11-3	NA	TRBJ2-7	14	CASSPSRGVVEQYF
TRBV7-8	NA	TRBJ1-4	16	CASSLNQGATNEKLFF
TRBV24-1	NA	TRBJ2-2	17	CATSDLNGRANTGELFF
TRBV11-3	NA	TRBJ1-2	13	CASRLGGTLPYTF
TRBV27	once	TRBJ1-6	16	CASSMGGGLYNSPLHF
TRBV3-1/TRBV3-2	few	TRBJ1-1	14	CASSQEGGNTEAFF
TRBV7-7	NA	TRBJ2-1	17	CASSPFSAGSSYNEQFF
TRBV5-6	NA	TRBJ1-6	15	CASSLGSLDNSPLHF
TRBV30	NA	TRBJ1-5	13	CAWSTGGNQPQHF
TRBV7-2	NA	TRBJ2-3	13	CASTPGGSDTQYF
TRBV5-1	NA	TRBJ2-1	15	CASTPRGGMEGEQFF
TRBV13	few	TRBJ1-4	14	CASSAGQGREKLFF
TRBV5-5	NA	TRBJ2-2	12	CASSYRAGELFF
TRBV5-1	NA	TRBJ1-3	14	CASSEGQGGNTIYF
TRBV18	NA	TRBJ2-2	15	CASSLSPPGTGELFF
TRBV11-3	NA	TRBJ1-5	15	CASSLQDTGNQPQHF
TRBV4-3	NA	TRBJ2-7	15	CASSQDPGTDNEQYF
TRBV27	NA	TRBJ2-7	14	CASSSDRVGYEQYF
TRBV12-3/TRBV12-4	once	TRBJ2-7	13	CASSFGGRGEQYF
TRBV5-4	NA	TRBJ2-5	13	CASRPLSGETQYF
TRBV6-2/TRBV6-3	few	TRBJ2-7	16	CASSFPLAGLPYEQYF
TRBV3-1/TRBV3-2	many	TRBJ2-7	14	CASSPLRGGYEQYF
TRBV4-3	NA	TRBJ2-1	16	CASSLSLGTGGNEQFF
TRBV6-2/TRBV6-3	NA	TRBJ2-1	15	CASSWAGSSYNEQFF
TRBV11-3	NA	TRBJ1-1	14	CASALSGGNTEAFF
TRBV27	NA	TRBJ1-1	16	CASSHRARQGKIVAFF
TRBV5-1	NA	TRBJ2-3	16	CASSSWGGAYTDTQYF
TRBV2	NA	TRBJ1-5	15	CASSAVGGSGQPQHF
TRBV10-2	NA	TRBJ2-7	14	CASSDVQGAYEQYF
TRBV5-6	NA	TRBJ1-3	13	CASSVPTDRDWYF
TRBV7-2	NA	TRBJ2-2	18	CASSLVRPGGVWPGELFF
TRBV4-3	few	TRBJ2-5	15	CASSQVIGVQETQYF
TRBV29-1	NA	TRBJ2-5	15	CSVEASGRARETQYF
TRBV6-5	NA	TRBJ2-1	14	CASSYSSPGNEQFF
TRBV27	NA	TRBJ1-6	17	CASSLSARGGAASPLHF
TRBV2	NA	TRBJ2-1	16	CASSEGPSGRRDEQFF
TRBV7-3	NA	TRBJ2-6	16	CASSLTTASGANVLTF
TRBV6-1	few	TRBJ2-1	13	CASSETGTSGSFF
TRBV6-2/TRBV6-3	NA	TRBJ2-7	12	CASSYGPYEQYF
TRBV4-3	NA	TRBJ1-3	15	CASSQGGEAGNTIYF
TRBV15	NA	TRBJ2-3	16	CATSRPRTGGADTQYF
TRBV7-2	NA	TRBJ2-5	16	CASSLTSGGKWETQYF
TRBV10-3	NA	TRBJ1-5	15	CAISEGTVGNQPQHF
TRBV3-1/TRBV3-2	NA	TRBJ2-1	14	CASSRGPGQGMEFF
TRBV7-9	NA	TRBJ1-6	15	CASSSLWDWNSPLHF
TRBV5-6	few	TRBJ1-5	14	CASSLTGSDQPQHF
TRBV4-3	many	TRBJ2-1	16	CASSQDRASANNEQFF
TRBV19	NA	TRBJ2-5	17	CASSMGLAGGLQETQYF
TRBV29-1	NA	TRBJ1-1	10	CSALTGEAFF
TRBV7-9	NA	TRBJ1-1	16	CASSFFRTGGNTEAFF
TRBV10-2	NA	TRBJ2-1	14	CASSAPNRAHEQFF
TRBV10-3	NA	TRBJ2-5	16	CAISELSPRGRGTQYF
TRBV7-2	NA	TRBJ1-1	15	CASSLLGQVAPQAFF
TRBV12-3/TRBV12-4	NA	TRBJ2-2	13	CASSLSNTGELFF
TRBV6-5	NA	TRBJ2-1	13	CASSYHSSNEQFF